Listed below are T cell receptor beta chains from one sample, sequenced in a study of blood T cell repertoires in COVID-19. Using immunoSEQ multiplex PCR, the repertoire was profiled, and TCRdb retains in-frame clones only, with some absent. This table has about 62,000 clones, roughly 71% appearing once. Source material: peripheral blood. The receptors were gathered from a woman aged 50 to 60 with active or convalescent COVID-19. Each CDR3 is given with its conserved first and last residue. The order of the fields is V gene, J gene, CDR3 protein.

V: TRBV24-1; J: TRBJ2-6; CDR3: CATSDSTATGASGANVLTF
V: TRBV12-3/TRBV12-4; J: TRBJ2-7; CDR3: CASSSDYHEQYF
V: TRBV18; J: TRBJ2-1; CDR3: CASNQRGNEQFF
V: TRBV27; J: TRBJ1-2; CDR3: CASRTGWYGYTF
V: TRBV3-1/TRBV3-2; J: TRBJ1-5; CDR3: CASSQGPRSAGFGFRNQPQHF
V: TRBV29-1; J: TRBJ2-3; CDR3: CSVGYTDTQYF
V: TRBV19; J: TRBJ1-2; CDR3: CASHDRGLPGYTF
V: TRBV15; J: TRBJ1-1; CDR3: CATSSDDRSAFF
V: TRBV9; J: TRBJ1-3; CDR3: CASSPSNSGNTIYF
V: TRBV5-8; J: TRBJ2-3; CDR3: CASSSYRSTDTQYF
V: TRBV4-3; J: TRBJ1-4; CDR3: CASSLTGTGTEKLFF
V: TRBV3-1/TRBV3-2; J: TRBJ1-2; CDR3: CASSPQGAEHGYTF
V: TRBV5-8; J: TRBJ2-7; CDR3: CASSLYSGAYEQYF
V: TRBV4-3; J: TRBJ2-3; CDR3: CASSQGASGRNTQYF
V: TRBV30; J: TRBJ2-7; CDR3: CAWSVRWRDEQYF
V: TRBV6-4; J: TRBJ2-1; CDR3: CASSEAQGQSNEQFF
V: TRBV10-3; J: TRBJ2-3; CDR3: CAISGTGWDTQYF
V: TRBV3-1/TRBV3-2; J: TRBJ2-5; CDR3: CASSQGTGVIETQYF
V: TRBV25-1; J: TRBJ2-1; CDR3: CASRKEREGYNEQFF
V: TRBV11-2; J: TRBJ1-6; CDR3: CASSLSTGGMNSPLHF
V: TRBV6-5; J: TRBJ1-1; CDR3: CASSQTVGGRWEAFF
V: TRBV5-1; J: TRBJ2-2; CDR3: CASSLRTSGATGELFF
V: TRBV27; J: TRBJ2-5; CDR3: CASSLELASKTQYF
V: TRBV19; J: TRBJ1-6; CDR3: CASSPNRRSHSPLHF
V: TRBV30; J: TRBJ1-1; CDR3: CAWIKYGPNTEAFF
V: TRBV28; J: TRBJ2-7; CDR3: CASSLFSGADEQYF
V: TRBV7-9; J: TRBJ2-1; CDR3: CASSLDRVVYNEQFF
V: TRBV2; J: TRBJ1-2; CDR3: CASSGPGFNYGYTF
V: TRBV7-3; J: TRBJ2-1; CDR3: CASSPEASGGGNEQFF
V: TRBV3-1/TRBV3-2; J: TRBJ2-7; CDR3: CASSQPGQGSYEQYF
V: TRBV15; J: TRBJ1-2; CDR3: CATSRDQRSGYTF
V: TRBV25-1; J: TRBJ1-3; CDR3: CASSGTGWTGNTIYF
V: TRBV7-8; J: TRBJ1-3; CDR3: CASSYRGSGNTIYF